What follows are 20 T cell receptor beta chains derived from one specimen sequenced in a study of CD8 T cells in Susac syndrome. RNA was extracted with the RNeasy kit, and a quantity of about 0.45 to 1 ug was reverse transcribed using random hexamers. Each CDR3 protein gets one entry after TCRdb re-called the immunoSEQ multiplex PCR reads with MiXCR. The sample lists about 120,000 distinct CDR3 sequences, about 90% occurring once. Sequencing input: CD8+ T cells from PBMCs. Receptors originate from a human donor in good health.

The chain has TRBV29-1 and TRBJ1-1, with D possibly being TRBD1 (5 bases). The CDR3 length is 13 residues. CDR1 is SQVTM, CDR2 ANQGSEA, per germline. Trimming took off 6 bases at V and 8 bases at J, with 19 bases between the two ends. The CDR3 DNA reads TGCAGCGTCGCCGGAAGAGGGGACCGGGAAGCTTTCTTT. Protein product: CSVAGRGDREAFF.

Concerning this clonotype itself: At one boundary the junction diverges from the germline segment, which might be a read error. This chain's CDR3 is CAGRDDTGPYGYTF. In nucleotides, the CDR3 is TGTGCCGGCAGAGACGACACTGGACCGTATGGCTACACCTTC. The gene calls are TRBV6-5 and TRBJ1-2; no clear D gene. The CDR3 runs to 14 residues. Germline values: CDR1 MNHEY, CDR2 SVGAGI.

The chain recombines TRBV7-2 with TRBJ1-1; 8 nucleotides agree with TRBD1. The germline CDR1 and CDR2 sequences are SGHTA and FQGNSA. The CDR3 is 16 residues long. The J segment lost 4 bases and the V segment lost 1 base, leaving 8 bases of the junction unmatched. This chain's CDR3 is CASSLGTGRSGTEAFF. The CDR3, as DNA: TGTGCCAGCAGCTTAGGGACAGGGAGGAGCGGCACTGAAGCTTTCTTT. The whole variable domain, remainder taken from reference TRBV7-2 and TRBJ1-1, is GAGVSQSPSNKVTEKGKDVELRCDPISGHTALYWYRQSLGQGLEFLIYFQGNSAPDKSGLPSDRFSAERTGGSVSTLTIQRTQQEDSAVYLCASSLGTGRSGTEAFFGQGTRLTVV.

The chain recombines TRBV13 with TRBJ2-7; 8 nucleotides agree with TRBD1. The CDR3 is made up of 17 amino acids. V was pared by 5 bases and J by 1 base, with 13 bases of the junction left unmatched. The germline gives CDR1 PRHDT, CDR2 FYEKMQ (reference sequence). The CDR3 region has the DNA TGTGCCAGCAGCCACGCGACAGGGGAGGATGCTTCCTACGAGCAGTACTTC. Residues: CASSHATGEDASYEQYF.

J is TRBJ2-3 and V is TRBV7-9; D might be TRBD2 (6 bases). CDR3 length: 12 amino acids. CDR1 is SEHNR, CDR2 FQNEAQ, per germline (reference sequence). Trimming pared 5 bases from V and 6 bases from J, leaving 9 bases between. The CDR3 DNA is TGTGCCAGCAGCCCACTAGCTGATACGCAGTATTTT. Its translation is CASSPLADTQYF.

This clonotype was observed once. This chain uses TRBV29-1 with TRBJ1-2; weak D call: TRBD1 (5 bases). The CDR3 is 13 residues long. Germline-derived CDR1 and CDR2 are SQVTM and ANQGSEA. V was clipped by 7 bases and J by 8 bases, with 20 bases between them. The CDR3 reads CSAWGGPTDGYTF. In DNA form, the CDR3 reads TGCAGCGCCTGGGGCGGCCCAACTGACGGCTACACCTTC.

The gene calls are TRBV2 and TRBJ2-7; 12 bases are a match to TRBD2. The V gene's germline CDR1 is SNHLY and CDR2 FYNNEI. The CDR3 consists of 15 residues. The junction had 0 bases not matched to a gene; V was cut back by 1 base and J by 2 bases. The CDR3 DNA sequence: TGTGCCAGCAGTGAAGGACTAGCGGGGGCCTACGAGCAGTACTTC. It yields the protein CASSEGLAGAYEQYF.

This chain connects TRBV20-1 to TRBJ2-7, with D possibly matching TRBD1 (5 bases). The CDR3 consists of 13 residues. The germline V gene encodes CDR1 DFQATT and CDR2 SNEGSKA (reference sequence). V gave up 2 bases and J gave up 4 bases, with 12 bases separating them. The CDR3 protein is CSARQGSIYEQYF. Written as DNA, the CDR3 is TGCAGTGCTAGACAGGGAAGTATTTACGAGCAGTACTTC.

The chain couples TRBV7-3 to TRBJ1-3, with TRBD1 as a possible D gene (5 bases). Looked up from germline, CDR1 is SGHTA and CDR2 is FQGTGA. The CDR3 loop spans 13 amino acids. Trimming left V 5 bases short and J 7 bases short, with 12 bases between. The CDR3 spells CASSQQEGNTIYF. CDR3 DNA sequence: TGTGCCAGCAGCCAGCAGGAGGGGAACACCATATATTTT.

This chain links TRBV20-1 with TRBJ2-5; unclear D gene. The CDR3 consists of 15 residues. CDR1 and CDR2 from the germline V gene are DFQATT and SNEGSKA (reference sequence). V was trimmed by 3 bases and J by 1 base, leaving 15 bases between them. DNA for the CDR3: TGCAGTGCTAGCGTAGTGCGGTTGACCCAAGAGACCCAGTACTTC. Its protein is CSASVVRLTQETQYF.

The chain is built from TRBV10-2 and TRBJ1-1, with D uncertain. The V and J ends lost 6 bases and 4 bases respectively, with 12 bases between them. Germline CDR1 reads WSHSY; CDR2 reads SAAADI. The CDR3 runs 13 residues. The CDR3 protein is CASRMLAGTEAFF. The CDR3, as DNA: TGCGCCAGCAGGATGCTGGCAGGCACTGAAGCTTTCTTT.

This chain joins TRBV5-4 and TRBJ2-1; possibly TRBD1 for D (5 bases). The CDR3 extends over 11 amino acids. Per the germline V gene, CDR1 is SGHNT and CDR2 is YYREEE (reference sequence). The V gene lost 9 bases and the J gene lost 5 bases, with 9 bases spanning the gap. The CDR3, as DNA: TGTGCCACCGCGACAGACAATGAGCAGTTCTTC. Amino acids: CATATDNEQFF.

The J gene is TRBJ2-2, the V gene TRBV7-3; perhaps TRBD2 as D (6 bases). V lost 8 bases, J lost 4 bases, and 14 bases lay in between. Germline CDR1 SGHTA, CDR2 FQGTGA. The CDR3 has 14 residues. Written as DNA, the CDR3 is TGTGCCAGCGCCGCCGGGGGATCCACCGGGGAGCTGTTTTTT. Protein product: CASAAGGSTGELFF.

This chain links TRBV5-6 with TRBJ2-5; D is undetermined. The CDR3 loop spans 13 amino acids. Per the germline V gene, CDR1 is SGHDT and CDR2 is YYEEEE. V dropped 4 bases and J dropped 5 bases, with 12 bases sitting between them. Here the CDR3 DNA reads TGTGCCAGCAGCATTTCACTGGTGGAGACCCAGTACTTC. Amino acid sequence: CASSISLVETQYF. Based on the CDR3 plus reference TRBV5-6 and TRBJ2-5, the full variable domain is DAGVTQSPTHLIKTRGQQVTLRCSPKSGHDTVSWYQQALGQGPQFIFQYYEEEERQRGNFPDRFSGHQFPNYSSELNVNALLLGDSALYLCASSISLVETQYFGPGTRLLVL.

The gene calls are TRBV25-1 and TRBJ1-2; 8 bases line up with TRBD1. Germline CDR1 is MGHDK and CDR2 is SYGVNS. V gave up 8 bases and J gave up 4 bases; unmatched junction bases: 15. The CDR3 has 16 amino acids. In DNA form, the CDR3 reads TGTGCCAGCTCCGACGTAAACGGACAGGGATTCTATGGCTACACCTTC. This translates into CASSDVNGQGFYGYTF.

This chain uses TRBV10-3 with TRBJ2-3; 9 bases fit TRBD2. The CDR3 length is 15 residues. Trimming removed 4 bases from V and 3 bases from J; junction bases left unmatched: 5. From germline, CDR1 is ENHRY and CDR2 SYGVKD. CDR3 protein: CAISGSGSGTDTQYF. The CDR3 nucleotides are TGTGCCATCAGTGGTAGCGGGAGTGGGACAGATACGCAGTATTTT.

The chain has TRBV7-9 and TRBJ2-7; a weak D match, TRBD2 (5 bases). The CDR3 runs to 12 residues. Germline assignment: CDR1 SEHNR and CDR2 FQNEAQ (reference sequence). Trimming shortened V by 8 bases and J by 2 bases, and 10 bases separated the two germline ends. The CDR3 DNA sequence: TGTGCCAGCGGAGTCGGGACCTACGAGCAGTACTTC. Amino acids: CASGVGTYEQYF. The whole variable domain, remainder taken from reference TRBV7-9 and TRBJ2-7, is DTGVSQNPRHKITKRGQNVTFRCDPISEHNRLYWYRQTLGQGPEFLTYFQNEAQLEKSRLLSDRFSAERPKGSFSTLEIQRTEQGDSAMYLCASGVGTYEQYFGPGTRLTVT.

The chain carries TRBV6-6 and TRBJ2-7; a possible D gene is TRBD1 (6 bases). The CDR3 has 15 amino acids. Between the trimmed V and J ends, which lost 7 bases and 2 bases, there was a span of 18 bases. Germline V gene lookup returns CDR1 MNHNY and CDR2 SVGAGI (reference sequence). CDR3 nucleotide sequence: TGTGCCAGCAAGAGAGGACAGTACAGTGCCTACGAGCAGTACTTC. Translation: CASKRGQYSAYEQYF.

This sequence joins TRBV30 and TRBJ2-5, with no clear D. CDR1 and CDR2 from the germline V gene are GTSNPN and SVGIG (reference sequence). V shed 0 bases and J shed 5 bases, with 7 bases lying between them. The CDR3 is 12 amino acids. The CDR3 DNA reads TGTGCCTGGAGTGTAGTCGCGGAGACCCAGTACTTC. Translated: CAWSVVAETQYF.

This chain links TRBV25-1 with TRBJ2-1; no reliable D call. This CDR3 spans 14 amino acids. The ends were cut back, 4 bases at V and 5 bases at J, with 12 bases in the middle. The germline CDR1 and CDR2 sequences are MGHDK and SYGVNS. The CDR3 here is CASSALGVNNEQFF. For the CDR3, the DNA is TGTGCCAGCAGTGCTTTGGGCGTGAACAATGAGCAGTTCTTC.